The sequence of this T cell receptor beta chain was determined in a study of blood T cell repertoires in COVID-19. About the study: Collection of acute and convalescent COVID-19 samples took place in the United States, Italy and Spain.

Germline lookup yields CDR1 MDHEN and CDR2 SYDVKM. The CDR3 is 12 residues long. V gave up 6 bases and J gave up 3 bases, with 9 bases separating them. Data came from immunoSEQ multiplex PCR; TCRdb stores just in-frame clones and leaves some out. The sample has around 200,000 clones; approximately 86% are singletons. Sequencing was done on a sample of peripheral blood. The chain carries TRBV28 and TRBJ2-7; D gene uncertain. This TCR came from an elderly woman with acute or convalescent COVID-19. The CDR3 nucleotides read TGTGCCAGCAGCTTACTACGCTACGAGCAGTACTTC. Its protein product is CASSLLRYEQYF.